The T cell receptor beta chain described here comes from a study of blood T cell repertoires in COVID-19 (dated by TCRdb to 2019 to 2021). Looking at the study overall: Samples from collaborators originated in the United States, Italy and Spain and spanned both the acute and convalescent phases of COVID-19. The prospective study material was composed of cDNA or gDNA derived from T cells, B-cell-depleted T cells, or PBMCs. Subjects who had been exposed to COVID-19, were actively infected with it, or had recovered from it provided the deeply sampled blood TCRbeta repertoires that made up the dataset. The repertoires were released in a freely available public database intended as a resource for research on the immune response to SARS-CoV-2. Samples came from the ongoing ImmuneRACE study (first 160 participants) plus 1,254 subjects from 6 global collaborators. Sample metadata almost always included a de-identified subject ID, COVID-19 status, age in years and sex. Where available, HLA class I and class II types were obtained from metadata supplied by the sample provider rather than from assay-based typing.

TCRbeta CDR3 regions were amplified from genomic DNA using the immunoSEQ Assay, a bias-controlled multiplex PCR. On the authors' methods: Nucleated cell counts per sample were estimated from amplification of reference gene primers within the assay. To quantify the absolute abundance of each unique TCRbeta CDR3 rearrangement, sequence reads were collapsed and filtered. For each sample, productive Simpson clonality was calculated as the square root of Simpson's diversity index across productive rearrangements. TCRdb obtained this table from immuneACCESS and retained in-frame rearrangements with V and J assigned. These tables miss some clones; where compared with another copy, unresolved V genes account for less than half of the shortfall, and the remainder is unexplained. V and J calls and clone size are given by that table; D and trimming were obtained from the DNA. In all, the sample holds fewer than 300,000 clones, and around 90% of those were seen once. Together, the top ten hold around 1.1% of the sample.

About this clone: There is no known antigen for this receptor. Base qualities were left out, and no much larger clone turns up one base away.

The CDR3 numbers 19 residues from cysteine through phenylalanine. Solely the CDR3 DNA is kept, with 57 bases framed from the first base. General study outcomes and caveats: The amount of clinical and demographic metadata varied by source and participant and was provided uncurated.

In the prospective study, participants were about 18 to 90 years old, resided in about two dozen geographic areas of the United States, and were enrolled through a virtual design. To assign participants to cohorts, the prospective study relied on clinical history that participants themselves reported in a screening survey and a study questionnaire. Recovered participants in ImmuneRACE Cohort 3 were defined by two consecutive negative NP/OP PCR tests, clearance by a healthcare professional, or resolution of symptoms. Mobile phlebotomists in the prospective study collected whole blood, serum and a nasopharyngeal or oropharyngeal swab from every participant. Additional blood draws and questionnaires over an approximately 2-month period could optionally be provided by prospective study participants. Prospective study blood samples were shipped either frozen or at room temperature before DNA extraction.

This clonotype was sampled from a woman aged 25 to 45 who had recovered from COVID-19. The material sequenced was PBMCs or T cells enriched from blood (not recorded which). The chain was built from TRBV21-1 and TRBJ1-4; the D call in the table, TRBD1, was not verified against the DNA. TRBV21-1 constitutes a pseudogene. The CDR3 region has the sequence CASSKGDTGQGKACLKLFF. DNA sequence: TGTGCCAGCAGCAAAGGTGACACGGGACAGGGCAAGGCGTGTTTAAAACTGTTTTTT.